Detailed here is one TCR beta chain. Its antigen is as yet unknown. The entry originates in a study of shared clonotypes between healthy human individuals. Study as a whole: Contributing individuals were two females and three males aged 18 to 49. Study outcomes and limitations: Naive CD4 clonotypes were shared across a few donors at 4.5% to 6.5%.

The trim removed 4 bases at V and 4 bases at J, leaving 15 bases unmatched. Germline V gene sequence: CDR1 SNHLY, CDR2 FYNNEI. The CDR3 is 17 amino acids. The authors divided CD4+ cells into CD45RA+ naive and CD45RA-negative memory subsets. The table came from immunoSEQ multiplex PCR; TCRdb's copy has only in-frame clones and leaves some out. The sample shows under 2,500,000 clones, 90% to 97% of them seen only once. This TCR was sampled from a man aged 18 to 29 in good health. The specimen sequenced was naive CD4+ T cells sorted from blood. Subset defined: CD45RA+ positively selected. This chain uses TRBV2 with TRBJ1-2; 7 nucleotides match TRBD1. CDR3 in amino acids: CASSGNFGTEDGYGYTF. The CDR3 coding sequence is TGTGCCAGCAGTGGGAACTTCGGGACAGAAGATGGCTATGGCTACACCTTC.